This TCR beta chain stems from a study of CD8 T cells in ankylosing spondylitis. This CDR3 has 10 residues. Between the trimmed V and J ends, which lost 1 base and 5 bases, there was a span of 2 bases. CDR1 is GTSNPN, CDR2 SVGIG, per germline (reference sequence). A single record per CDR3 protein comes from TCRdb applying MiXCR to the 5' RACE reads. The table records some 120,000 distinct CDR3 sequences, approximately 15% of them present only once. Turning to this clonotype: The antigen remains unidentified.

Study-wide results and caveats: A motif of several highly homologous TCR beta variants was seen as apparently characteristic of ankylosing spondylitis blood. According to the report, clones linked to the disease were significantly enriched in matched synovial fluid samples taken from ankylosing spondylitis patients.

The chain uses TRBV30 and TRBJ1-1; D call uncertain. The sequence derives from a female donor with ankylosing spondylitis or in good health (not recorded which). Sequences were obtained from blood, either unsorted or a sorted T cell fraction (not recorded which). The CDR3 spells CAWSGTEAFF. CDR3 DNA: TGTGCCTGGAGTGGGACTGAAGCTTTCTTT.